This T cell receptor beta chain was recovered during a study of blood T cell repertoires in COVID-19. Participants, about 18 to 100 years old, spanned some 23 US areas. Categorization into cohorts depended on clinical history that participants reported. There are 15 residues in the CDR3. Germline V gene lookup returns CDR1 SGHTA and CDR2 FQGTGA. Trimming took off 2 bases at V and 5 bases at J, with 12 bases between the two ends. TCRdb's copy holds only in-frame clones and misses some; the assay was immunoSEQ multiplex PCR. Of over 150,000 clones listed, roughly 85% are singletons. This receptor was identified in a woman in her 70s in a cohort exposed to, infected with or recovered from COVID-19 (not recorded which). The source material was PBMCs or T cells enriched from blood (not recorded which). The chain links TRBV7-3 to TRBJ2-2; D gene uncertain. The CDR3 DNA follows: TGTGCCAGCAGCTTATACCCTTCGGGTACCGGGGAGCTGTTTTTT. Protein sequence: CASSLYPSGTGELFF. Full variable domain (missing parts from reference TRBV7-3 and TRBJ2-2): GAGVSQTPSNKVTEKGKYVELRCDPISGHTALYWYRQSLGQGPEFLIYFQGTGAADDSGLPNDRFFAVRPEGSVSTLKIQRTERGDSAVYLCASSLYPSGTGELFFGEGSRLTVL.